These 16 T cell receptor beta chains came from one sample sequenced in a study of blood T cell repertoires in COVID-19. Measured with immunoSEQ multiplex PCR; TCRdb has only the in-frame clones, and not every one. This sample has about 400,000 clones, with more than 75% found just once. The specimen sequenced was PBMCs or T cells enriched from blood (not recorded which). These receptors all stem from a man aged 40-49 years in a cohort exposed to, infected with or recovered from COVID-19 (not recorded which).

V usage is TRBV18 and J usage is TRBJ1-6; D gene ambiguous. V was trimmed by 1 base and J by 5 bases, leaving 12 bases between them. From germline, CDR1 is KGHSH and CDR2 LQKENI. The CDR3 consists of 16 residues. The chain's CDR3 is CASSPRRQSNNSPLHF. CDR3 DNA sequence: TGTGCCAGCTCACCACGGCGGCAGAGCAATAATTCACCCCTCCACTTT.

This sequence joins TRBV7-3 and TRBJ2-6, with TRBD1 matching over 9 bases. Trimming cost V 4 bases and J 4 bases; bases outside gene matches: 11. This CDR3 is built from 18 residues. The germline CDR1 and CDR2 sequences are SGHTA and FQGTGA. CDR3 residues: CASSSSGTGRRGANVLTF. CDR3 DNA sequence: TGTGCCAGCAGCTCCTCCGGGACAGGGCGTCGAGGGGCCAACGTCCTGACTTTC.

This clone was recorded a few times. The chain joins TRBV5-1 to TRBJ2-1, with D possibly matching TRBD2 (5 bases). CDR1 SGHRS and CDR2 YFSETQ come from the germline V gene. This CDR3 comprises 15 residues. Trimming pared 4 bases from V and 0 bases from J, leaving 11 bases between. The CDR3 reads CASSGGKSSYNEQFF. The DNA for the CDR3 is TGCGCCAGCAGCGGAGGAAAGAGCTCCTACAATGAGCAGTTCTTC.

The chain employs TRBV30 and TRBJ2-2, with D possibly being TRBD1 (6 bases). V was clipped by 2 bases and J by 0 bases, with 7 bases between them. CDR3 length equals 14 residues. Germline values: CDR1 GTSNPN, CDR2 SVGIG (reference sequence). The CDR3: CAWSKGANTGELFF. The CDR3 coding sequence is TGTGCCTGGAGTAAGGGGGCGAACACCGGGGAGCTGTTTTTT.

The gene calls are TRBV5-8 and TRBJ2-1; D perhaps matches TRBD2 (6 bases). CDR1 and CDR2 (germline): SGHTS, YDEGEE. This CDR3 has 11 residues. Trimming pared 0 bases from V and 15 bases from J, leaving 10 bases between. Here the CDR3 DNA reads TGTGCCAGCAGCTTGGTGGGGGGAGGGTTCTTC. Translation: CASSLVGGGFF.

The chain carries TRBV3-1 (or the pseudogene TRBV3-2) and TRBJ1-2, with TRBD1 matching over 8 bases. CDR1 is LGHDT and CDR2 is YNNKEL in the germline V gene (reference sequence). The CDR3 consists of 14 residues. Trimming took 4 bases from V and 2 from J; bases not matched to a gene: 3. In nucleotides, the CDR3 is TGTGCCAGCAGCCTCCAGGGGGCCAACTATGGCTACACCTTC. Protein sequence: CASSLQGANYGYTF.

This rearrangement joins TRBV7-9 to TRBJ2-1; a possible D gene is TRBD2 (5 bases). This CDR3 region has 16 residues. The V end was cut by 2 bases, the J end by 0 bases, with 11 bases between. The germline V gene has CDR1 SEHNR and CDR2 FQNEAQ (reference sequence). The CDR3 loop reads CASSLSGVSSYNEQFF. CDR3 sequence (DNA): TGTGCCAGCAGCTTATCCGGGGTCAGCTCCTACAATGAGCAGTTCTTC. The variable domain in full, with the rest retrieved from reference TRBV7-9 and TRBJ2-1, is DTGVSQNPRHKITKRGQNVTFRCDPISEHNRLYWYRQTLGQGPEFLTYFQNEAQLEKSRLLSDRFSAERPKGSFSTLEIQRTEQGDSAMYLCASSLSGVSSYNEQFFGPGTRLTVL.

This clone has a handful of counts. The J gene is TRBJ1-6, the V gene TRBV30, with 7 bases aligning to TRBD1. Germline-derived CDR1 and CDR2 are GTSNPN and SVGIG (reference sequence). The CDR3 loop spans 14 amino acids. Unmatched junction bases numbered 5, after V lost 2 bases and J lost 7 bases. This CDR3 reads CAWSLTGINSPLHF. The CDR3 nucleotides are TGTGCCTGGAGTCTGACAGGGATAAATTCACCCCTCCACTTT.

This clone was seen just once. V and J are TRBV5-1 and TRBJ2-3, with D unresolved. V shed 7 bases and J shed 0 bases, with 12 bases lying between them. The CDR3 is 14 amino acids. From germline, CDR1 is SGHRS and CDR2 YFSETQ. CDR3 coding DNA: TGCGCCAGCTCGAGACAAACTAGCACAGATACGCAGTATTTT. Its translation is CASSRQTSTDTQYF.

CDR3 DNA: TGCAGCGTTGGCTGGTTTGAGACTGAAGCTTTCTTT. It is translated as CSVGWFETEAFF. The J gene is TRBJ1-1, the V gene TRBV29-1; D is ambiguous. CDR1 is SQVTM, CDR2 ANQGSEA, per germline. Between the trimmed V and J ends, which lost 4 bases and 5 bases, there was a span of 11 bases. This CDR3 region has 12 residues.

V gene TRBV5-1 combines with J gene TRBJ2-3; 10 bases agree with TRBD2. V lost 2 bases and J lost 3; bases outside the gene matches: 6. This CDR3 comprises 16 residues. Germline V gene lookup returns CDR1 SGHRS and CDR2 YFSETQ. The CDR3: CASSLGLAAGTDTQYF. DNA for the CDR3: TGCGCCAGCAGCTTAGGACTAGCGGCAGGAACAGATACGCAGTATTTT.

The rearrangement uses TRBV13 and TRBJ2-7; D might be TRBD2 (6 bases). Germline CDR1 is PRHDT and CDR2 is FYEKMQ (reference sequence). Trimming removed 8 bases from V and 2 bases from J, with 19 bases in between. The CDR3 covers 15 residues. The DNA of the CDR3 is TGTGCCAGCTCTGGGTCGGGAGTCGAAACCTACGAGCAGTACTTC. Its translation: CASSGSGVETYEQYF.

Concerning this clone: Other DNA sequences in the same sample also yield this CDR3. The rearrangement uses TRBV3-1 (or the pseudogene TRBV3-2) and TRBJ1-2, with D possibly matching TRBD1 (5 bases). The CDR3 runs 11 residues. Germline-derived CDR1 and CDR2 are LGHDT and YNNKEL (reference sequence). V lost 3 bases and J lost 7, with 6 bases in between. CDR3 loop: CASSQGGGYTF. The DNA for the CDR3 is TGTGCCAGCAGCCAGGGGGGTGGCTACACCTTC.

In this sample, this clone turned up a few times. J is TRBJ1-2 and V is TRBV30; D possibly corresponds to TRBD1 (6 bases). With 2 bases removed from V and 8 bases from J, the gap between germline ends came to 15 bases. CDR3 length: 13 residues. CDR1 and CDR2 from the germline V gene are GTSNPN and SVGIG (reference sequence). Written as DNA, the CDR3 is TGTGCCTGGAGTACCTCAGGGGTTCGGGGCTACACCTTC. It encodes CAWSTSGVRGYTF.

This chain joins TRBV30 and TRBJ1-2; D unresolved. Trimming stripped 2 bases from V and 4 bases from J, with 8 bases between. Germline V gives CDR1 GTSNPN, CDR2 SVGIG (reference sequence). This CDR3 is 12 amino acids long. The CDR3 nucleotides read TGTGCCTGGAGTACGTTGAGCTATGGCTACACCTTC. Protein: CAWSTLSYGYTF. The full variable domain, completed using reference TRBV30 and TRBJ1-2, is SQTIHQWPATLVQPVGSPLSLECTVEGTSNPNLYWYRQAAGRGLQLLFYSVGIGQISSEVPQNLSASRPQDRQFILSSKKLLLSDSGFYLCAWSTLSYGYTFGSGTRLTVV.

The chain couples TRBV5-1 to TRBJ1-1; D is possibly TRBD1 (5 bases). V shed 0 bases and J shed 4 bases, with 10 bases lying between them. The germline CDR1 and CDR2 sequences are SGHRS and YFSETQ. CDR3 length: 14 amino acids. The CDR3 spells CASSLEGVPTEAFF. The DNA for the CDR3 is TGCGCCAGCAGCTTGGAAGGGGTCCCCACTGAAGCTTTCTTT.